This T cell receptor (beta chain) was observed in a study of blood T cell repertoires in COVID-19. Source study methods: Amplification with reference gene primers provided the estimates of nucleated cell counts. Libraries were prepared by immunoSEQ multiplex PCR; TCRdb keeps only in-frame clonotypes and omits some of them. The V and J calls and clone size were taken over from that table, and D and trimming were inferred from the DNA. This sample yields 90,000 to 150,000 clones, of which 86% are seen a single time; 7.5% to 9% belongs to the top ten. This CDR3 region has 16 residues. Germline V gives CDR1 SGHTA, CDR2 FQGNSA. The V segment lost 1 base and the J segment 6 bases; nucleotides outside the gene matches: 7.

This clonotype was sampled from a man in his 70s who had recovered from COVID-19. Sequencing was carried out using peripheral blood. The gene calls are TRBV7-2 and TRBJ2-5; 11 bases map to TRBD2. The DNA for the CDR3 is TGTGCCAGCAGCTTAGTCGGGACTAGCGGTGATCAGACCCAGTACTTC. Translated, it gives CASSLVGTSGDQTQYF.